The 3 T cell receptor beta chains in this list originate from one sample, sequenced in a study of beta chain features in type 1 diabetes. Study-level points and caveats: Significant though moderate, a shortening of TCRB CDR3s appeared in all four CD4+ subsets of Type 1 diabetes patients.

These receptors' antigens are unknown. Expressed TCRB transcripts were sequenced because the entire RNA isolate underwent reverse transcription. The protocol was immunoSEQ multiplex PCR, while the TCRdb copy is restricted to in-frame clones and leaves out a portion. The sample yields some 700,000 clones, about an eighth seen once. The source material was naive CD4+ T cells from blood. The receptors were sampled from a young man with type 1 diabetes.

This clone turned up a few times. V usage is TRBV28 and J usage is TRBJ1-2; D not certain. Trimming cost V 5 bases and J 3 bases, with 7 bases left between them. CDR3 length: 12 residues. Per germline, CDR1 MDHEN and CDR2 SYDVKM. The CDR3 is CASSPLYYGYTF. CDR3 in DNA: TGTGCCAGCAGTCCCCTTTACTATGGCTACACCTTC.

The chain has TRBV30 and TRBJ2-2; the D gene could be TRBD1 or TRBD2 (5 bases each). This CDR3 is built from 17 residues. The V gene's germline CDR1 is GTSNPN and CDR2 SVGIG (reference sequence). Trimming pared 0 bases from V and 4 bases from J, leaving 18 bases between. The CDR3 loop reads CAWSVRLGDPFTGELFF. The CDR3 bases are TGTGCCTGGAGTGTCCGCCTGGGGGATCCATTCACCGGGGAGCTGTTTTTT. Supplemented by reference TRBV30 and TRBJ2-2, the full variable domain reads SQTIHQWPATLVQPVGSPLSLECTVEGTSNPNLYWYRQAAGRGLQLLFYSVGIGQISSEVPQNLSASRPQDRQFILSSKKLLLSDSGFYLCAWSVRLGDPFTGELFFGEGSRLTVL.

The chain couples TRBV28 to TRBJ2-1; D unresolved. Germline CDR1 is MDHEN and CDR2 is SYDVKM. V lost 5 bases to trimming and J lost 6 bases, with 17 bases between them. The CDR3 contains 15 residues. The DNA for the CDR3 is TGTGCCAGCAGTCTAGAACCTGGACGTAGCAATGAGCAGTTCTTC. This codes for CASSLEPGRSNEQFF. Supplemented by reference TRBV28 and TRBJ2-1, the full variable domain reads DVKVTQSSRYLVKRTGEKVFLECVQDMDHENMFWYRQDPGLGLRLIYFSYDVKMKEKGDIPEGYSVSREKKERFSLILESASTNQTSMYLCASSLEPGRSNEQFFGPGTRLTVL.